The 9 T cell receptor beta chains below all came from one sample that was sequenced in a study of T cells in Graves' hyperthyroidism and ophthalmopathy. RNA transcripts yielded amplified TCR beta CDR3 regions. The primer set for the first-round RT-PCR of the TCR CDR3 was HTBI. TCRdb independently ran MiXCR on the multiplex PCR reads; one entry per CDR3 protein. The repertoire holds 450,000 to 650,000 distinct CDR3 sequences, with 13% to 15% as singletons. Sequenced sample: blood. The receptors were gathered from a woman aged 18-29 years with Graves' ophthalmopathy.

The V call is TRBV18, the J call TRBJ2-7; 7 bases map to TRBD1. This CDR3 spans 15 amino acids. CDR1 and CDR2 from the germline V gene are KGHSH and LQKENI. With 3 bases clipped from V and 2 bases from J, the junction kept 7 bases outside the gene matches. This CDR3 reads CASSPKTGLTYEQYF. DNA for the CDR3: TGTGCCAGCTCACCCAAGACAGGGTTGACCTACGAGCAGTACTTC.

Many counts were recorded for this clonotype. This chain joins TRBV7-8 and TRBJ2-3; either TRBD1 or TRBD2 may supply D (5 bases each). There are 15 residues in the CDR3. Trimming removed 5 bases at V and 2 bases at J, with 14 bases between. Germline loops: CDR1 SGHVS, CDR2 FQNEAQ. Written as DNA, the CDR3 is TGTGCCAGCAGCCCCGCCCCCGGGGCCACAGATACGCAGTATTTT. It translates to CASSPAPGATDTQYF. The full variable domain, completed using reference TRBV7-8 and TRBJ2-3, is GAGVSQSPRYKVAKRGQDVALRCDPISGHVSLFWYQQALGQGPEFLTYFQNEAQLDKSGLPSDRFFAERPEGSVSTLKIQRTQQEDSAVYLCASSPAPGATDTQYFGPGTRLTVL.

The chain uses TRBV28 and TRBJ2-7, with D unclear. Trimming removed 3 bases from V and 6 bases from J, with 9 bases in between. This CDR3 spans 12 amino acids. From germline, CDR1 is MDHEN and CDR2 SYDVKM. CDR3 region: CASSLSAFEQYF. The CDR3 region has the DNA TGTGCCAGCAGTTTGTCGGCCTTCGAGCAGTACTTC.

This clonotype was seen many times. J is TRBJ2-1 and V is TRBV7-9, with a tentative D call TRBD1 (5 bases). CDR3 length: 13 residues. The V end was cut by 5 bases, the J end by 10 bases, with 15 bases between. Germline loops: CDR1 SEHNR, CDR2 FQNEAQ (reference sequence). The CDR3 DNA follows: TGTGCCAGCAGCCCCAGGGCCCAGCTGGAGCAGTTCTTC. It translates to CASSPRAQLEQFF.

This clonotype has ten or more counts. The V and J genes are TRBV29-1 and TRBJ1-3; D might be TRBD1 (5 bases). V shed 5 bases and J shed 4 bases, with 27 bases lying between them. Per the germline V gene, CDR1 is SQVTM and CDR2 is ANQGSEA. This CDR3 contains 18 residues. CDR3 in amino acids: CSVSDRSLLSNKGNTIYF. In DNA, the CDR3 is TGCAGCGTTTCTGACAGAAGCCTTTTGTCAAACAAGGGAAACACCATATATTTT.

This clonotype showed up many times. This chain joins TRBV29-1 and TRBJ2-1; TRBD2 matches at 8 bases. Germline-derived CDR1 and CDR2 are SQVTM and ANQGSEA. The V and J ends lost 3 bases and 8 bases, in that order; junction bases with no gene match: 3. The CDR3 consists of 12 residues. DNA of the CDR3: TGCAGCGTTGAGGGACTAGAAGATGAGCAGTTCTTC. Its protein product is CSVEGLEDEQFF.

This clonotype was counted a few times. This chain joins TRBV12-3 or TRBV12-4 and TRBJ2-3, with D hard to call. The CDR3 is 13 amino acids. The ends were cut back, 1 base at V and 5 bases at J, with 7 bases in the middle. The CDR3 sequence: CASSLGPRDTQYF. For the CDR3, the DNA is TGTGCCAGCAGTTTAGGTCCCAGAGATACGCAGTATTTT.

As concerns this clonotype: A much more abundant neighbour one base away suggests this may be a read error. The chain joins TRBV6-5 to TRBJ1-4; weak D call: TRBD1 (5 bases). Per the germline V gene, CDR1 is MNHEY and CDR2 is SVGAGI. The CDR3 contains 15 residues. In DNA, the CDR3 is TGTGCCAGCAGTTACTTGGGACCGAGTAATGTAAAACTGTTTTTT. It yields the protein CASSYLGPSNVKLFF.

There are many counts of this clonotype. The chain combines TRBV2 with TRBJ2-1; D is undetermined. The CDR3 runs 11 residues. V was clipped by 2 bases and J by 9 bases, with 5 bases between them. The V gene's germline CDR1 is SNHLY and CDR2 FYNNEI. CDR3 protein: CASSELSEQFF. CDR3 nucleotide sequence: TGTGCCAGCAGTGAACTTTCTGAGCAGTTCTTC.